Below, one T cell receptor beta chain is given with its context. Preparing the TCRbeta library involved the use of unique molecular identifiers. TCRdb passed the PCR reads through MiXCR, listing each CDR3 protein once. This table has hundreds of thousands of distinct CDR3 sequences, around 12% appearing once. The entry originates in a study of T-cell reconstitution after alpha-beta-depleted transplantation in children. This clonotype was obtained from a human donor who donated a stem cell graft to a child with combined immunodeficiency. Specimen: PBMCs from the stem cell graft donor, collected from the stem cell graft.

The CDR3 sequence is CASSPVEAISGDTIYF. The CDR3 nucleotides read TGTGCCAGCTCACCAGTCGAGGCCATCTCGGGGGACACCATATATTTT. The V call is TRBV18, the J call TRBJ1-3; a weak D match, TRBD1 (5 bases). In germline, CDR1 is KGHSH, CDR2 LQKENI. This CDR3 spans 16 amino acids. Trimming left V 2 bases short and J 8 bases short, with 19 bases between. Together with reference TRBV18 and TRBJ1-3, the CDR3 gives the full variable domain: NAGVMQNPRHLVRRRGQEARLRCSPMKGHSHVYWYRQLPEEGLKFMVYLQKENIIDESGMPKERFSAEFPKEGPSILRIQQVVRGDSAAYFCASSPVEAISGDTIYFGEGSWLTVV.